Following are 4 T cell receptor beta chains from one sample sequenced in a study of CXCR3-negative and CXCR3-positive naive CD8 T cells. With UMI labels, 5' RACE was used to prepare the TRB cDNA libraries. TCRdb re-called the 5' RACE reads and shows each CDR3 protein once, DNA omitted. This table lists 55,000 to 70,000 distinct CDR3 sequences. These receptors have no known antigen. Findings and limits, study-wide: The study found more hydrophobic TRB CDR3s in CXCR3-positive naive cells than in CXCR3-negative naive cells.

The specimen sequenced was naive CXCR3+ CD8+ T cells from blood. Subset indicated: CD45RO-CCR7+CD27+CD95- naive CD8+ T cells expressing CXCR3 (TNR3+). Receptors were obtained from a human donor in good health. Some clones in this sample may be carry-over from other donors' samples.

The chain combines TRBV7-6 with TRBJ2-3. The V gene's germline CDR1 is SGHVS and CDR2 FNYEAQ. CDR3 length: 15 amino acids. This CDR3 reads CASSLGSSETDTQYF.

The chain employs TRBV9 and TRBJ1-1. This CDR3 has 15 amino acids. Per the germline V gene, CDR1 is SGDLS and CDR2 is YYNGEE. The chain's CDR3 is CASSVGGGVNTEAFF.

The chain's CDR3 is CASSVGGGHSYEQYF. The chain employs TRBV9 and TRBJ2-7; TCRdb reports TRBD1, a call that lacks DNA to check it against. Germline CDR1 SGDLS, CDR2 YYNGEE. The CDR3 has 15 amino acids.

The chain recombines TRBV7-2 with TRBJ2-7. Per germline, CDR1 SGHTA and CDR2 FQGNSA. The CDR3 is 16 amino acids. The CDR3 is CASSLVASGEYYEQYF.